These 22 T cell receptor beta chains were sequenced from one sample in a study of T-cell reconstitution after alpha-beta-depleted transplantation in children. Unique molecular identifiers featured in how the TCRbeta library was prepared. TCRdb used MiXCR to reprocess the PCR reads, holding one entry per CDR3 protein. In the table there are 100,000 to 120,000 distinct CDR3 sequences, under 13% of which are singletons. Sequences were derived from PBMCs from the stem cell graft donor, sampled from the stem cell graft. The receptor set was obtained from a human donor who donated a stem cell graft to a child with acute lymphoblastic leukemia.

This clonotype was seen repeatedly, ten times or more. V and J are TRBV6-5 and TRBJ2-2, with no clear D. Germline lookup yields CDR1 MNHEY and CDR2 SVGAGI. The CDR3 totals 12 residues. V was shortened by 4 bases and J by 4 bases, with 4 bases between the two germline ends. In nucleotides, the CDR3 is TGTGCCAGCAGTTTCAGCACCGGGGAGCTGTTTTTT. This translates into CASSFSTGELFF.

This sequence joins TRBV10-3 and TRBJ2-7; possible D gene TRBD1, 5 bases. V gave up 0 bases and J gave up 2 bases, with 11 bases separating them. The V gene's germline CDR1 is ENHRY and CDR2 SYGVKD. The CDR3 contains 15 residues. CDR3 region: CAISESEGVPYEQYF. The CDR3 nucleotides read TGTGCCATCAGTGAGTCGGAAGGGGTCCCCTACGAGCAGTACTTC.

This clonotype was detected many times. The chain couples TRBV7-9 to TRBJ2-1; 8 bases agree with TRBD1. Per germline, CDR1 SEHNR and CDR2 FQNEAQ (reference sequence). This CDR3 is built from 15 residues. Trimming cost V 5 bases and J 5 bases; bases outside gene matches: 8. For the CDR3, the DNA is TGTGCCAGCAGCCCACGGACAGGGAACCACAATGAGCAGTTCTTC. Its protein product is CASSPRTGNHNEQFF.

There are many counts of this clonotype. The V and J genes are TRBV12-3 or TRBV12-4 and TRBJ2-3; no reliable D call. The CDR3 loop spans 14 amino acids. Trimming took off 6 bases at V and 0 bases at J, with 10 bases between the two ends. In nucleotides, the CDR3 is TGTGCCAGCAGCCCCAACTTGAGCACAGATACGCAGTATTTT. Protein sequence: CASSPNLSTDTQYF.

Sample share makes this clonotype medium-sized. The V and J genes are TRBV5-1 and TRBJ2-5; D unclear. The CDR3 covers 12 residues. V gave up 1 base and J gave up 5 bases, with 6 bases separating them. Germline CDR1 reads SGHRS; CDR2 reads YFSETQ. In nucleotides, the CDR3 is TGCGCCAGCAGCTTGACTCGGGAGACCCAGTACTTC. Its translation is CASSLTRETQYF.

This clonotype has ten or more counts. The chain joins TRBV7-8 to TRBJ2-1, with 13 bases aligning to TRBD2. Germline V lookup: CDR1 SGHVS, CDR2 FQNEAQ. The CDR3 runs to 15 residues. The V and J ends lost 4 bases and 7 bases, in that order; junction bases with no gene match: 4. CDR3 region: CASSSLLAGGNEQFF. In nucleotides, the CDR3 is TGTGCCAGCAGCTCGTTACTAGCGGGAGGGAATGAGCAGTTCTTC.

This clonotype was picked up many times. The CDR3 loop is CASSQDDVYTGELFF. In nucleotides, the CDR3 is TGTGCCAGCAGCCAAGATGACGTTTACACCGGGGAGCTGTTTTTT. This chain connects TRBV3-1 to TRBJ2-2; the D is unclear. Germline V lookup: CDR1 LGHDT, CDR2 YNNKEL (reference sequence). This CDR3 is built from 15 residues. The V end was cut by 0 bases, the J end by 3 bases, with 8 bases between.

This CDR3 is CASSYLGGYTEAFF. The CDR3 DNA follows: TGTGCCAGCAGTTACTTGGGCGGGTACACTGAAGCTTTCTTT. V is TRBV6-2 or TRBV6-3 and J is TRBJ1-1; no clear D. Germline V gene lookup returns CDR1 MNHEY and CDR2 SVGEGT. This CDR3 region has 14 residues. The V and J ends lost 1 base and 3 bases respectively, with 9 bases between them.

The sample holds many counts of this clonotype. The chain recombines TRBV12-3 or TRBV12-4 with TRBJ2-1, with D unresolved. The V and J ends lost 6 bases and 2 bases respectively, with 11 bases between them. The CDR3 runs to 14 residues. DNA of the CDR3: TGTGCCAGCAGGAAACCTGGGCCCTACAATGAGCAGTTCTTC. Its translation: CASRKPGPYNEQFF.

The chain employs TRBV18 and TRBJ2-3; 8 bases are shared with TRBD1. Losses at the gene ends were 3 bases for V and 1 base for J; bases not matched to a gene: 3. Germline lookup yields CDR1 KGHSH and CDR2 LQKENI. This CDR3 comprises 15 residues. CDR3 nucleotide sequence: TGTGCCAGCTCACCTGACAGGGGTGGCACAGATACGCAGTATTTT. Translated: CASSPDRGGTDTQYF.

This clonotype was detected many times. V usage is TRBV20-1 and J usage is TRBJ1-2, with TRBD1 matching over 8 bases. The V gene's germline CDR1 is DFQATT and CDR2 SNEGSKA (reference sequence). The CDR3 is 12 residues long. V was pared by 6 bases and J by 7 bases, with 7 bases of the junction left unmatched. As DNA, the CDR3 is TGCAGTGCATCAGGGGGCGCGGGTGGCTACACCTTC. This codes for CSASGGAGGYTF.

This clonotype was counted ten times or more. The CDR3 is CASSSNTEAFF. The CDR3 DNA follows: TGTGCCAGCAGTTCAAACACTGAAGCTTTCTTT. The chain couples TRBV7-8 to TRBJ1-1; no firm D call. The CDR3 length is 11 residues. Germline CDR1 is SGHVS and CDR2 is FQNEAQ. V lost 6 bases, J lost 2 bases, and 4 bases lay in between.

Note on this clonotype: A much larger clone differs from this one at a single base, so this may be a read error. The chain employs TRBV12-3 or TRBV12-4 and TRBJ1-5, with D unclear. V was trimmed by 5 bases and J by 5 bases, leaving 13 bases between them. There are 14 residues in the CDR3. This CDR3 is CASSREIGDQPQHF. DNA for the CDR3: TGTGCCAGCAGTCGAGAGATCGGCGATCAGCCCCAGCATTTT.

This clonotype was seen at least ten times. This chain connects TRBV29-1 to TRBJ2-2, with D uncertain. Germline loops: CDR1 SQVTM, CDR2 ANQGSEA. With 6 bases removed from V and 0 bases from J, the gap between germline ends came to 11 bases. The CDR3 extends over 14 amino acids. In DNA form, the CDR3 reads TGCAGCGTCTTCTTGGGGTCGAACACCGGGGAGCTGTTTTTT. It encodes CSVFLGSNTGELFF.

The table lists this clonotype with many counts. This chain connects TRBV7-2 to TRBJ2-3; 10 bases are a match to TRBD2. CDR3 length equals 16 residues. From germline, CDR1 is SGHTA and CDR2 FQGNSA. The V segment lost 4 bases and the J segment 5 bases; nucleotides outside the gene matches: 9. The CDR3 region has the DNA TGTGCCAGCAGCTCCCGGCTAGCGGGGGAGAAAGATACGCAGTATTTT. Translation: CASSSRLAGEKDTQYF. Full variable domain (rest looked up from reference TRBV7-2 and TRBJ2-3): GAGVSQSPSNKVTEKGKDVELRCDPISGHTALYWYRQSLGQGLEFLIYFQGNSAPDKSGLPSDRFSAERTGGSVSTLTIQRTQQEDSAVYLCASSSRLAGEKDTQYFGPGTRLTVL.

The sample holds many counts of this clonotype. The CDR3 loop reads CSAGRLAGGPVNHNEQFF. CDR3 coding DNA: TGCAGTGCTGGCCGACTAGCGGGAGGGCCTGTAAACCACAATGAGCAGTTCTTC. The V gene is TRBV20-1, the J gene TRBJ2-1, with 14 bases aligning to TRBD2. The CDR3 has 18 amino acids. J gave up 5 bases and V 5 bases, and 14 bases lay outside the gene matches. CDR1 DFQATT and CDR2 SNEGSKA come from the germline V gene (reference sequence).

Remarks on this clonotype: This may come from a read error, since a much larger clone is one base off. This chain joins TRBV5-6 and TRBJ1-5, with no clear D. Between the trimmed V and J ends, which lost 3 bases and 11 bases, there was a span of 15 bases. CDR3 length: 13 amino acids. Per the germline V gene, CDR1 is SGHDT and CDR2 is YYEEEE. The CDR3 sequence: CASSSSCQMAQHF. Written as DNA, the CDR3 is TGTGCCAGCAGCTCATCCTGCCAAATGGCCCAGCATTTT.

This clonotype has a count of ten or more. The V call is TRBV20-1, the J call TRBJ2-1; D might be TRBD1 or TRBD2, each matching 6 bases. Germline CDR1 and CDR2: DFQATT and SNEGSKA (reference sequence). CDR3 length: 14 amino acids. V was shortened by 6 bases and J by 5 bases, with 17 bases between the two germline ends. The CDR3 here is CSAQRGEWNNEQFF. The DNA for the CDR3 is TGCAGTGCCCAAAGGGGGGAGTGGAACAATGAGCAGTTCTTC.

This clonotype was counted many times. CDR3 nucleotides: TGTGCCAGCAGTTTAGTTCAGGGGGCGATGGTTGAAGCTTTCTTT. This sequence encodes CASSLVQGAMVEAFF. The chain couples TRBV12-3 or TRBV12-4 to TRBJ1-1; 8 positions match TRBD1. J gave up 7 bases and V 1 base, and 8 bases lay outside the gene matches. This CDR3 contains 15 residues.

This clonotype was observed many times. The chain has TRBV12-3 or TRBV12-4 and TRBJ2-6, with unresolved D. The CDR3 contains 17 residues. Trimming cost V 4 bases and J 0 bases, with 13 bases left between them. CDR3 sequence (DNA): TGTGCCAGCAGTTCTGTATTAAACCCCTCTGGGGCCAACGTCCTGACTTTC. It codes for CASSSVLNPSGANVLTF.

At least ten counts were recorded for this clonotype. The chain recombines TRBV9 with TRBJ2-7, with D perhaps TRBD2 (5 bases). There are 13 residues in the CDR3. The V and J ends lost 3 bases and 0 bases respectively, with 7 bases between them. CDR1 and CDR2 (germline): SGDLS, YYNGEE. In DNA, the CDR3 is TGTGCCAGCAGCGCTCGGGGCTCCTACGAGCAGTACTTC. This sequence encodes CASSARGSYEQYF.

This clonotype was observed at least ten times. The chain joins TRBV20-1 to TRBJ2-3, with 10 bases matching TRBD2. The V gene end was trimmed by 6 bases and the J gene end by 2 bases; junction bases not matched to a gene: 11. Germline CDR1 is DFQATT and CDR2 is SNEGSKA (reference sequence). The CDR3 sequence is 16 residues long. CDR3 nucleotides: TGCAGTGCCAAAGATTTAGCGGGAGGATACACAGATACGCAGTATTTT. Protein sequence: CSAKDLAGGYTDTQYF.